This T cell receptor beta chain was sequenced during a study of T cells after yellow fever vaccination. Study-level results: Subsequent booster samples again held most clones from primary vaccination (just under 98% CD4, just under 90% CD8). Researchers cautioned that FACS-sorted repertoires could harbor abundant clonotypes contaminating from the bulk population.

V dropped 2 bases and J dropped 3 bases, with 10 bases sitting between them. The CDR3 is made up of 14 amino acids. CDR1 is SGHTA and CDR2 is FQGNSA in the germline V gene. In TCRdb, the 5' RACE reads were re-called with MiXCR into one record per CDR3 protein. The data contain 350,000 to 450,000 distinct CDR3 sequences, approximately 6% of them seen just once; the ten biggest clones take up 15%. In its sample, this clonotype was seen many times. Its antigen is not known. The chain joins TRBV7-2 to TRBJ1-1, with D possibly TRBD1 on 5 matching bases. Here the sequenced sample was PBMCs, taken 5 days after the yellow fever booster vaccination. The sequence was obtained from a man aged 25 to 40 who received the YFV17D yellow fever vaccine. DNA of the CDR3: TGTGCCAGCAGCTTAAGGGGCAGGGACACTGAAGCTTTCTTT. Translation: CASSLRGRDTEAFF.